Given below is one T cell receptor beta chain in context. This receptor's antigen is unknown. A much bigger clone sits one base away, suggesting this may be a read error. This entry is derived from a study of glioma-infiltrating T cells (dated by TCRdb to about 2016). With respect to the entire study: The study sequenced TCR alpha- and beta-chain repertoires from glioma tissue, from non-neoplastic brain tissue and from matched peripheral blood mononuclear cells. To gauge divergence between tissue and blood T-cell populations, every tissue-infiltrating repertoire was compared against the peripheral blood repertoire from the same patient. The paired cohort comprised three low-grade glioma patients, about eight primary glioblastoma patients and three non-glioma patients contributing non-neoplastic brain tissue.

The CDR3 covers 13 residues, taking in both the cysteine and the phenylalanine. CDR3 DNA only is kept here, 39 bases in frame from base 1. CDR1 and CDR2 (LNHDA, SQIVND) derive from the germline V gene (reference sequence). V gives up 7 bases and J gives up 7 bases, and the segment between their germline ends measures 16 bases. General findings and caveats noted by the study authors: Group comparisons rested on small numbers: three non-neoplastic, three low-grade glioma and fewer than 10 glioblastoma patients. Only a very small number of CDR3 sequences turned up in both tissue and blood, a result put down to high CDR3 diversity combined with limited sampling. VJ-independent divergence between tissue and blood was lower than expected in non-neoplastic patients but higher than expected in all gliomas, particularly low-grade gliomas.

TCR alpha and beta CDR3 regions were amplified with the iRepertoire nested amplicon-rescue multiplex PCR (arm-PCR) platform from RNA. For one-step reverse transcription and amplification, roughly 85-400 ng of tissue mRNA or PBMC total RNA was used as input. Following bead purification, Illumina adapters were added through a secondary multiplex PCR, and the libraries were then gel-purified between 200 and 400 bp. Internal 6-nucleotide barcodes were carried by the libraries and were used for demultiplexing. The libraries were sequenced on an Illumina MiSeq using 2x220 or 2x250 nucleotide paired-end reads. The source study handled its data this way. Paired reads were merged with FLASH 1.2.11 and aligned to the GRCh37 human genome with BWA-MEM before extracting TRA and TRB reads. For V and J assignment, an IMGT-derived reference of cassette sequences and CDR3 motifs that included pseudogenes was used. Three-frame translation of reads was performed, and productive CDR3s were defined as those with a C...FGXG motif and no stop codons. Clonotypes were defined as unique combinations of V-J cassette pair and CDR3 amino acid sequence. Hamming distance filtering was applied to reads, with thresholds set by the sequence error rate of each sample in mapped regions. TCRdb itself trimmed the public reads at Q25 with fastp, ran MiXCR and retained productive beta chains. Every CDR3 protein is listed once, alongside the most common genes and DNA of its rows. The V and J calls and clone size are TCRdb's, not the authors'. The sample records fewer than 200,000 distinct CDR3 sequences, roughly 32% of which are singletons. About 19% of the sample is taken by the ten largest.

The receptor was derived from a human donor with low-grade glioma or glioblastoma, undergoing nonglioma brain surgery, or in good health (not recorded which). The sequence links TRBV19 to TRBJ1-2, and TRBD1 may be the D gene, going by 6 matching bases. Specimen: glioma tissue, nonneoplastic brain tissue, or PBMCs (not recorded which). The nucleotide sequence is TGTGCCAGTATTAGACAGGTCTCTAGTGGCTACACCTTC. This sequence encodes CASIRQVSSGYTF.